The clone carrying this T cell receptor beta chain occurred once. Its antigen is not known. PCR employed 60 Vbeta and 13 Jbeta primers. The method was immunoSEQ multiplex PCR; TCRdb's version includes in-frame clones alone and lacks a portion of them. The table has about 130,000 clones, about three quarters seen once. This specimen comes from a study of cytomegalovirus exposure and HLA in healthy donors. General study findings and limits: A further, later analysis showed that HLA-associated TCR beta chains (compared with equally common others) were more clonally expanded. Among immune exposure information, only CMV serostatus was available. A later analysis linked a missense variant in DCLRE1C to the trimming of TCR beta V and J genes.

This CDR3 has 15 amino acids. CDR1 is SGHKS and CDR2 is YYEKEE in the germline V gene (reference sequence). Unmatched junction bases numbered 11, after V lost 3 bases and J lost 5 bases. The chain has TRBV5-5 and TRBJ2-7, with TRBD2 identical over 7 bases. Sample: PBMCs. The clonotype comes from a woman between 40 and 55 years old in good health and CMV-seronegative. The CDR3 spells CASSSPGEGPNEQYF. DNA for the CDR3: TGTGCCAGCAGCTCCCCGGGGGAGGGCCCAAACGAGCAGTACTTC.